This TCR beta chain was retrieved from a study of human T cells and chemical hapten exposure. Whole-study context: Per-sample TCR yield variation was attributed mainly to small pooled library volume differences.

On this clonotype: As yet, its antigen is unknown.

There are 16 residues in the CDR3. V shed 7 bases and J 1 base; nucleotides not matched to a gene: 10. The germline gives CDR1 LNHDA, CDR2 SQIVND (reference sequence). Specified time point: patch test 1, 2 weeks after DPC sensitization. Treatment specified: therapeutic diphenylcyclopropenone sensitization with weekly scalp DPC. Study-wide results and limits: TCRs exceeding 1 in 1000 frequency stayed unchanged with DPC sensitization.

Separate cDNA molecules received unique molecular identifiers, which the library attached to them. TCRdb reanalysed the RACE reads using MiXCR and keeps one entry per CDR3 protein. The table records just over 80,000 distinct CDR3 sequences, 9.5% to 12% of them present only once. The clonotype was recovered from a woman between 50 and 59 years old with alopecia areata. Some clones in this sample may be carry-over from other donors' samples. Source: whole blood, taken in connection with sensitization to the hapten diphenylcyclopropenone (DPC). The chain joins TRBV19 to TRBJ1-5; TRBD1 matches at 7 bases. The CDR3 DNA sequence: TGTGCCAGTACCTCGGCAGGGGGACGGAGCAATCAGCCCCAGCATTTT. It codes for CASTSAGGRSNQPQHF.